This entry concerns a single T cell receptor (beta chain). Its antigen is unidentified. The sample is drawn from a study of shared clonotypes between healthy human individuals. Overall study context: Those who served as donors were a couple of women and three men between the ages of 18 and 49. Plates per donor: three CD4 naive, three CD4 memory, two CD8 naive, one CD8 memory. General study results and limits: Exclusively blood specimens were collected; tissue repertoires likely differ.

Original data processing: ImmunoSEQ gave junction-only sequences without quality scores, so filtering differed. Using immunoSEQ multiplex PCR, the repertoire was profiled, and TCRdb retains in-frame clones only, with some absent. The V and J calls and the clone size are those of that table, but D and trimming were determined from the DNA. Seen here are roughly 2.1 million clones, about 93% observed once, and the top ten hold around 1.7%. Naive-designated CD8 cells lacked CD45RO, were positively enriched for CCR7, and omitted terminally differentiated effector memory CD45RA+ cells. Germline CDR1 reads MGHRA; CDR2 reads YSYEKL. Between the trimmed V and J ends, which lost 3 bases and 3 bases, there was a span of 17 bases. CDR3 length equals 17 residues.

What was sequenced was naive CD8+ T cells from PBMCs. The clonotype originates from a man aged 18 to 30 in good health. Some clones in this sample may be carry-over from other donors' samples. The gene calls are TRBV4-1 and TRBJ2-2, with D uncertain. As DNA, the CDR3 is TGCGCCAGCAGCCACCAACGGGTTCGGGTGCACACCGGGGAGCTGTTTTTT. Amino acids: CASSHQRVRVHTGELFF.